What follows is one T cell receptor (beta chain) and its context. What it recognizes is unknown. The source of the sample is a study of OX40 agonist ivuxolimab in advanced cancers. Study summary: Ivuxolimab doses were 0.01, 0.1, 0.3, 1.5, 3 or 10 mg/kg every 2 weeks.

Produced via immunoSEQ multiplex PCR; TCRdb's table is partial and in-frame only. This table has tens of thousands of clones, around 90% appearing once. Findings and limits, study-wide: Relative to CD4+, CD8+ T cells held more expanded clones on average. Some of the nonresponding patients also showed low levels of normalized T-cell clonal expansion.

The receptor's source is an adult with an advanced solid tumor such as melanoma, head and neck, liver or kidney cancer. The starting material was CD4+ or CD8+ T cells sorted from blood, obtained in a trial of the OX40 agonist ivuxolimab.

The CDR3 here is CAISPGTHSYNEQFF. DNA for the CDR3: TGTGCCATCAGTCCCGGGACACACTCCTACAATGAGCAGTTCTTC. The rearrangement links TRBV10-3 to TRBJ2-1; perhaps TRBD1 as D (6 bases). The germline V gene has CDR1 ENHRY and CDR2 SYGVKD. Trimming shortened V by 5 bases and J by 0 bases, and 11 bases separated the two germline ends. CDR3 length: 15 residues.